The clone carrying this T cell receptor (beta chain) was counted a few times. Its antigen is unidentified. Trimming removed 3 bases from V and 7 bases from J, with 15 bases in between. This CDR3 comprises 14 residues. Germline V lookup: CDR1 SGHVS, CDR2 FNYEAQ. 13 Jbeta primers and 60 Vbeta primers were used for the PCR. In the source study's methods: Later, 80 million or so unique TCR beta chains were counted in an analysis, and some 9.9 million of them were shared. Here immunoSEQ multiplex PCR was the method, and the copy in TCRdb shows in-frame clones only, minus some. V and J calls and clone size are as listed in that table; D and trimming were resolved from the DNA. This sample yields 150,000 to 200,000 clones, of which 75% to 85% are seen a single time; around 1.6% belongs to the top ten. This sample is drawn from a study of cytomegalovirus exposure and HLA in healthy donors. Study-level findings and limits: Presence/absence comparisons presumed near-even sequencing depth among donors.

The TCR was taken from a man between 18 and 29 years old in good health and CMV-seronegative. The chain combines TRBV7-6 with TRBJ1-1; possible D gene TRBD1, 6 bases. The sample taken for sequencing was PBMCs. The CDR3, as DNA: TGTGCCAGCAGCTTCAGTTCAGGGGCGGATGAAGCTTTCTTT. This encodes CASSFSSGADEAFF.